The 23 T cell receptor beta chains given below trace back to one sample, sequenced in a study of T-cell reconstitution after alpha-beta-depleted transplantation in children. Using unique molecular identifiers, the investigators prepared the TCRbeta library. A single record per CDR3 protein comes from TCRdb applying MiXCR to the PCR reads. The data hold about 360,000 distinct CDR3 sequences, with less than 15% observed a single time. The sequencing here drew on PBMCs, taken from the stem cell graft. These TCRs come from a human donor who donated a stem cell graft to a child with Fanconi anemia.

The rearrangement uses TRBV30 and TRBJ1-5, with D hard to call. The V gene lost 1 base and the J gene lost 5 bases, with 9 bases spanning the gap. The CDR3 extends over 13 amino acids. CDR1 is GTSNPN, CDR2 SVGIG, per germline (reference sequence). Here the CDR3 DNA reads TGTGCCTGGAGTGGGTCCGGGCATCAGCCCCAGCATTTT. It specifies CAWSGSGHQPQHF. The whole variable domain, filled in from reference TRBV30 and TRBJ1-5, reads SQTIHQWPATLVQPVGSPLSLECTVEGTSNPNLYWYRQAAGRGLQLLFYSVGIGQISSEVPQNLSASRPQDRQFILSSKKLLLSDSGFYLCAWSGSGHQPQHFGDGTRLSIL.

This clonotype was counted many times. The chain is built from TRBV7-2 and TRBJ2-5; D gene uncertain. Trimming left V 3 bases short and J 2 bases short, with 10 bases between. Germline-derived CDR1 and CDR2 are SGHTA and FQGNSA. The CDR3 covers 14 residues. CDR3: CASSFMTLQETQYF. The CDR3 bases are TGTGCCAGCAGCTTCATGACATTACAAGAGACCCAGTACTTC.

A few counts support this clonotype. The rearrangement links TRBV20-1 to TRBJ2-1; a possible D gene is TRBD1 (5 bases). The germline V gene has CDR1 DFQATT and CDR2 SNEGSKA (reference sequence). The CDR3 extends over 10 amino acids. Trimming took 5 bases from V and 8 from J, leaving 7 bases between them. The chain's CDR3 is CSAVQDEQFF. CDR3 sequence (DNA): TGCAGTGCTGTACAGGATGAGCAGTTCTTC.

Comment on this clonotype: Since a much larger clone is just one base distant, this may be a read error. A read error is likely, as this CDR3 ends without the conserved phenylalanine or tryptophan. The rearrangement links TRBV10-2 to TRBJ1-2; 8 bases are a match to TRBD1. From germline, CDR1 is WSHSY and CDR2 SAAADI. This CDR3 is built from 14 residues. V shed 5 bases, J shed 8 bases, and the junction held 10 bases outside the gene matches. The CDR3 bases are TGCGCCAGCAGTCCCGGGACAGGTGTGGGAGGCTACACCTGC. Amino acid sequence: CASSPGTGVGGYTC.

This clonotype came up many times. One junction end disagrees with the germline gene, perhaps due to a read error. The chain is built from TRBV11-2 and TRBJ1-4, with D possibly TRBD1 on 5 matching bases. The CDR3 runs to 12 residues. CDR1 is SGHAT and CDR2 is FQNNGV in the germline V gene. The CDR3 protein is CASSLEGASPIF. The CDR3 coding sequence is TGTGCCAGCAGCCTAGAAGGGGCCAGCCCGATATTT.

The chain employs TRBV12-3 or TRBV12-4 and TRBJ1-1; D might be TRBD1 (5 bases). This CDR3 has 13 amino acids. The V gene lost 8 bases and the J gene lost 0 bases, with 10 bases spanning the gap. CDR3 amino acids: CASEMTVNTEAFF. For the CDR3, the DNA is TGTGCCAGCGAAATGACAGTGAACACTGAAGCTTTCTTT.

This clonotype was picked up many times. CDR3 region: CASSQYSGGAVGNEQFF. CDR3 bases: TGTGCCAGCAGCCAATATAGCGGGGGGGCCGTAGGGAATGAGCAGTTCTTC. This sequence joins TRBV3-1 and TRBJ2-1; TRBD2 aligns across 11 bases. This CDR3 is built from 17 residues. CDR1 LGHDT and CDR2 YNNKEL come from the germline V gene (reference sequence). Trimming removed 2 bases from V and 7 bases from J; junction bases left unmatched: 10.

The V gene is TRBV19, the J gene TRBJ2-4, with 7 bases identical to TRBD1. Per the germline V gene, CDR1 is LNHDA and CDR2 is SQIVND (reference sequence). V shed 6 bases, J shed 3 bases, and the junction held 11 bases outside the gene matches. The CDR3 runs 16 residues. The DNA for the CDR3 is TGTGCCAGTAGCCCTTCGGGACAGCTCTTCAAAAACATTCAGTACTTC. Amino acids: CASSPSGQLFKNIQYF.

The V and J genes are TRBV6-5 and TRBJ1-1, with 7 bases that match TRBD1. The length of the CDR3 is 12 residues. Germline trimming cut 6 bases from V and 7 bases from J; bases unmatched to any gene: 5. From germline, CDR1 is MNHEY and CDR2 SVGAGI. The CDR3 bases are TGTGCCAGCAGCCAACAGGGGTTTGAAGCTTTCTTT. Translated: CASSQQGFEAFF.

This clonotype was found a few times. The V and J genes are TRBV29-1 and TRBJ2-1; maybe TRBD2 (6 bases). The V gene's germline CDR1 is SQVTM and CDR2 ANQGSEA. This CDR3 has 12 residues. V lost 4 bases and J 10 bases, leaving 14 bases between the germline ends. The CDR3 protein is CSVGGGRREQFF. The CDR3 DNA is TGCAGCGTTGGTGGAGGGAGAAGGGAGCAGTTCTTC.

The genes are TRBV2 and TRBJ2-5, with D hard to call. Germline V CDR1 and CDR2: SNHLY, FYNNEI. CDR3 length: 14 residues. The V gene lost 7 bases and the J gene lost 5 bases, with 17 bases spanning the gap. The CDR3 bases are TGTGCCAGCATGATTAATGGCGCCTCGGAGACCCAGTACTTC. Amino acids: CASMINGASETQYF. Full variable domain (missing parts from reference TRBV2 and TRBJ2-5): EPEVTQTPSHQVTQMGQEVILRCVPISNHLYFYWYRQILGQKVEFLVSFYNNEISEKSEIFDDQFSVERPDGSNFTLKIRSTKLEDSAMYFCASMINGASETQYFGPGTRLLVL.

This clonotype was seen at least ten times. The V call is TRBV20-1, the J call TRBJ1-5; D uncertain. The V end was cut by 0 bases, the J end by 9 bases, with 12 bases between. The germline V gene has CDR1 DFQATT and CDR2 SNEGSKA (reference sequence). The CDR3 length is 13 residues. The CDR3 sequence: CSARDSGTGPQHF. DNA for the CDR3: TGCAGTGCTAGAGATTCCGGAACCGGGCCCCAGCATTTT.

The table lists this clonotype with a few counts. The V and J genes are TRBV27 and TRBJ1-2, with TRBD1 identical over 9 bases. Germline loops: CDR1 MNHEY, CDR2 SMNVEV (reference sequence). The CDR3 extends over 14 amino acids. With V trimmed by 4 bases and J by 4 bases, 4 bases remained unmatched. Here the CDR3 reads CASSSMDRGYGYTF. In DNA, the CDR3 is TGTGCCAGCAGTTCTATGGACAGGGGCTATGGCTACACCTTC.

This clonotype appeared many times. The chain combines TRBV5-1 with TRBJ2-3; 7 bases align to TRBD1. Germline CDR1 and CDR2: SGHRS and YFSETQ. The CDR3 covers 16 residues. The V segment lost 3 bases and the J segment 2 bases; nucleotides outside the gene matches: 9. The CDR3, as DNA: TGCGCCAGCAGCTGGGGACAGACCGTGTCCACAGATACGCAGTATTTT. Translated: CASSWGQTVSTDTQYF.

This clonotype was counted between two and nine times. The chain has TRBV2 and TRBJ1-1, with 7 bases that match TRBD1. CDR1 and CDR2 from the germline V gene are SNHLY and FYNNEI. V was clipped by 4 bases and J by 4 bases; unmatched bases: 18. The CDR3 runs 18 residues. CDR3 DNA sequence: TGTGCCAGCAGTGTTCAACCGAGGGGGCGGGTAGGGGGCACTGAAGCTTTCTTT. This gives the protein CASSVQPRGRVGGTEAFF.

V is TRBV30 and J is TRBJ1-1; no definite D call. The V end lost 1 base, the J end lost 9 bases, and 12 bases lay between the germline ends. The CDR3 sequence is 12 residues long. The germline CDR1 and CDR2 sequences are GTSNPN and SVGIG (reference sequence). The CDR3, as DNA: TGTGCCTGGAGTGCTCCGGTAAACCAAGCTTTCTTT. Amino acids: CAWSAPVNQAFF.

This clonotype was observed a few times. The chain uses TRBV12-3 or TRBV12-4 and TRBJ2-3, with TRBD1 matching over 8 bases. CDR3 length equals 16 residues. V gave up 1 base and J gave up 2 bases; unmatched junction bases: 5. CDR3 sequence: CASSLGRGRNTDTQYF. CDR3 nucleotide sequence: TGTGCCAGCAGTTTAGGCAGGGGGCGGAACACAGATACGCAGTATTTT.

This clonotype was picked up a small number of times. This chain links TRBV12-3 or TRBV12-4 with TRBJ1-1; D is undetermined. Trimming took off 6 bases at V and 1 base at J, with 9 bases between the two ends. The CDR3 covers 13 residues. The CDR3 sequence: CASSPMGNTEAFF. The CDR3 coding sequence is TGTGCCAGCAGCCCCATGGGGAACACTGAAGCTTTCTTT.

At least ten counts were recorded for this clonotype. The V gene is TRBV6-5, the J gene TRBJ2-1; D not certain. Per germline, CDR1 MNHEY and CDR2 SVGAGI. The CDR3 runs 12 residues. V was clipped by 5 bases and J by 4 bases, with 6 bases between them. CDR3: CASSTTYNEQFF. CDR3 nucleotide sequence: TGTGCCAGCAGTACAACTTACAATGAGCAGTTCTTC.

The chain combines TRBV10-3 with TRBJ1-2, with no clear D. Germline V gene sequence: CDR1 ENHRY, CDR2 SYGVKD. V gave up 2 bases and J gave up 7 bases, with 8 bases separating them. This CDR3 comprises 12 residues. The CDR3 region is CAISETASGYTF. The DNA for the CDR3 is TGTGCCATCAGTGAGACGGCGAGTGGCTACACCTTC.

This clonotype was seen a few times. V is TRBV10-2 and J is TRBJ2-2, with 8 bases fitting TRBD1. Germline-derived CDR1 and CDR2 are WSHSY and SAAADI. V was pared by 2 bases and J by 0 bases, with 2 bases of the junction left unmatched. This CDR3 region has 16 residues. CDR3 protein: CASSELQGANTGELFF. CDR3 DNA sequence: TGCGCCAGCAGTGAGCTACAGGGGGCGAACACCGGGGAGCTGTTTTTT.

This clonotype was counted at least ten times. The chain combines TRBV6-5 with TRBJ2-1; D may be TRBD1 (5 bases). This CDR3 has 12 residues. Germline V gives CDR1 MNHEY, CDR2 SVGAGI. Trimming left V 0 bases short and J 8 bases short, with 5 bases between. DNA for the CDR3: TGTGCCAGCAGTTACTCCAGGGATGAGCAGTTCTTC. As protein: CASSYSRDEQFF.

This clonotype turned up a few times. In DNA, the CDR3 is TGTGCCAGCACTATCGGGGGGTCTAGCTCTGGGGCCAACGTCCTGACTTTC. This gives the protein CASTIGGSSSGANVLTF. The gene calls are TRBV12-3 or TRBV12-4 and TRBJ2-6; 7 positions agree with TRBD2. The CDR3 is 17 residues long. V trimming: 7 bases; J trimming: 0 bases; junction bases outside the gene matches: 9.